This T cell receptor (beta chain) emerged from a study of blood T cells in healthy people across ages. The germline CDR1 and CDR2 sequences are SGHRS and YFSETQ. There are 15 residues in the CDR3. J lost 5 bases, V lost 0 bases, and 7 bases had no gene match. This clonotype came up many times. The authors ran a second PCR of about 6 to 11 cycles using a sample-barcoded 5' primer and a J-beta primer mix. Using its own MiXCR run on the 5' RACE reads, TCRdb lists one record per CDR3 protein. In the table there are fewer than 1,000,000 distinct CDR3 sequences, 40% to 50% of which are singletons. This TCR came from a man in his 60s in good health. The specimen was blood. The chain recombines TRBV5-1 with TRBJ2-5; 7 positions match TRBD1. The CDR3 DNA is TGCGCCAGCAGCTTGGCCAGCCAGGGGGTGGAGACCCAGTACTTC. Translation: CASSLASQGVETQYF.